The rows below give T cell receptor beta chains drawn from one sample of a study of blood T cells in healthy people across ages. TCRdb called the 5' RACE reads again in MiXCR, with one record for every CDR3 protein. The sample has around 790,000 distinct CDR3 sequences, approximately 48% seen once. Source material: blood. These receptors were collected from a man in his 60s in good health. Each CDR3 is given without its conserved first and last residue. Fields, in order: V gene, CDR3 protein.

>TRBV3-1
ASSHRDRGIEQY
>TRBV5-1
ASSLVLAGSYNEQF
>TRBV4-1
ASSHPRRGLGYGYT
>TRBV6-5
ASSYRTGSYGYT
>TRBV4-1
ASSQDFTGGETQY
>TRBV20-1
SADRTSAAGEQF
>TRBV3-1
ASRSLHEQY
>TRBV20-1
SASAREQF
>TRBV12-3/TRBV12-4
ASSRTSGGAFTDTQY
>TRBV20-1
SARGISMNSPLH
>TRBV7-8
ASSLDRGRSPLH
>TRBV29-1
SANSIGGQNIQY
>TRBV7-2
ASSLPLGQGQNNEQF
>TRBV7-2
ASSLVFEQF
>TRBV21-1
ASSKGLVARGELF
>TRBV30
AWNAPERNNQPQH
>TRBV7-9
ASSPQRQKNTEAF
>TRBV5-1
ASSPQGQAETQY
>TRBV4-1
ASSQVGTGNSPLH
>TRBV9
ASSLREGSSYNEQF
>TRBV5-1
ASSLDGQGGNQPQH
>TRBV12-3/TRBV12-4
ASRPTLSSYEQY
>TRBV15
ATSGDLGVYDGYT
>TRBV7-2
ASSPATVYNEQF
>TRBV7-2
ASSSRQGGGAF
>TRBV20-1
SARGQEGSYEQY
>TRBV27
ASGRWQTNEQF
>TRBV20-1
SASPGGSSPLH
>TRBV6-2/TRBV6-3
ASSTDGVEQY
>TRBV4-1
ASSQDQRRDRLYEQY
>TRBV7-2
ASSLDAGEQEQF
>TRBV5-1
ASSPAGAQSNYGYT
>TRBV6-1
ASSDRGNRPQH
>TRBV29-1
SVERGDASSYNEQF
>TRBV6-5
ASRLAGGLQQY
>TRBV5-1
ASSLAGWALETQY
>TRBV6-2/TRBV6-3
ASRDLTGEAYNEQF
>TRBV7-8
ASSSTGRLGNQPQH
>TRBV27
ASSSTRTGEQY